The entry that follows covers one TCR beta chain sequence. The antigen is undetermined. This entry is derived from a study of cytomegalovirus exposure and HLA in healthy donors. Whole-study findings and limits: Data from an earlier analysis indicated that most TCR beta V segments were productive either about 87% or about 30% of the time. TCR beta chains numbering approximately 150 were designated cytomegalovirus-associated. When analyzed later, a missense DCLRE1C variant was found to be linked to TCR beta V- and J-gene trimming.

Amplification used 60 Vbeta primers and 13 Jbeta primers. TCRdb keeps only in-frame clones here, not all; method: immunoSEQ multiplex PCR. The sample includes 150,000 to 170,000 clones, over 60% of them seen just once. Germline assignment: CDR1 SGHKS and CDR2 YYEKEE (reference sequence). V lost 4 bases to trimming and J lost 3 bases; unmatched junction nucleotides: 10. The CDR3 has 16 amino acids. The chain links TRBV5-5 to TRBJ2-7, with 10 bases matching TRBD2. The sequencing sample was made of PBMCs. This sequence originates from a woman in her forties in good health and CMV-seronegative. CDR3 residues: CASSRDAGTSVYEQYF. The CDR3 coding sequence is TGTGCCAGCAGCAGAGACGCCGGGACTAGCGTCTACGAGCAGTACTTC.